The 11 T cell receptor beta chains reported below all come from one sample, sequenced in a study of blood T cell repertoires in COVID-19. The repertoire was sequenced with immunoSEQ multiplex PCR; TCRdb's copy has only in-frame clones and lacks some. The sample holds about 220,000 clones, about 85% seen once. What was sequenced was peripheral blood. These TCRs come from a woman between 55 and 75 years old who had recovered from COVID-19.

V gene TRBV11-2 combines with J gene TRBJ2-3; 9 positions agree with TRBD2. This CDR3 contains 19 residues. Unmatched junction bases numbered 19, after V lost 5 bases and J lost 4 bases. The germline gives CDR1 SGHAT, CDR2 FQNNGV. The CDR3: CASSLIRGQGTSFSDTQYF. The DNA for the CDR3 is TGTGCCAGCAGCCTTATTAGGGGCCAGGGGACTAGCTTTTCAGATACGCAGTATTTT.

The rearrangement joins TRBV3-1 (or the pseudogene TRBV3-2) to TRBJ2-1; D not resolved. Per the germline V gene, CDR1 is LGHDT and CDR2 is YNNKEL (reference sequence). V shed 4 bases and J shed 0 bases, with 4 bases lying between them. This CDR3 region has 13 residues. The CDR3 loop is CASSPFSYNEQFF. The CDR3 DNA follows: TGTGCCAGCAGCCCTTTCTCCTACAATGAGCAGTTCTTC.

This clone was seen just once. Written as DNA, the CDR3 is TGTGCCAGCAGGCCCCCGGCTGAAGCTTTCTTT. This encodes CASRPPAEAFF. The rearrangement joins TRBV6-5 to TRBJ1-1; D is uncertain. V was trimmed by 6 bases and J by 6 bases, leaving 8 bases between them. The CDR3 runs to 11 residues. Germline V gives CDR1 MNHEY, CDR2 SVGAGI.

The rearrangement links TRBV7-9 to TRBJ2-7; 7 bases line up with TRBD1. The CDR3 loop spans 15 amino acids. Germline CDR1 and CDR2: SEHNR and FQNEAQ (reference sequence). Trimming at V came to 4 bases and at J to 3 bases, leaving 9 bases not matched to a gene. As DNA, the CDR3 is TGTGCCAGCAGCTCGGCCAGACAGGGAGACTACGAGCAGTACTTC. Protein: CASSSARQGDYEQYF.

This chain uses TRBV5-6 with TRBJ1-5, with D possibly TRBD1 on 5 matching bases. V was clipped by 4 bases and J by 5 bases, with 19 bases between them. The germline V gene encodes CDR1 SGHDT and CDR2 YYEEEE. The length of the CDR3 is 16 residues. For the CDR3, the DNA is TGTGCCAGCAGCGAAAAAGGGGTGGGCCTATATCAGCCCCAGCATTTT. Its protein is CASSEKGVGLYQPQHF.

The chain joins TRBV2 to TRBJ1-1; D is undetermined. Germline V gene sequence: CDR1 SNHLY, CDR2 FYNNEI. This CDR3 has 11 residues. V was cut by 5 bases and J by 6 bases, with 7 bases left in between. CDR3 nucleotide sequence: TGTGCCAGCAGTTACGACTCTGAAGCTTTCTTT. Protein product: CASSYDSEAFF.

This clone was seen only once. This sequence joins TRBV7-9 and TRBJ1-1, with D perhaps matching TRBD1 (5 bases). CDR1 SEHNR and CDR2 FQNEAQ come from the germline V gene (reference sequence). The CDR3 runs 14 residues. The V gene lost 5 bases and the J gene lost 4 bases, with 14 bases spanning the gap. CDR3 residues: CASSATGKGTEAFF. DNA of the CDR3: TGTGCCAGCAGCGCAACAGGCAAGGGCACTGAAGCTTTCTTT.

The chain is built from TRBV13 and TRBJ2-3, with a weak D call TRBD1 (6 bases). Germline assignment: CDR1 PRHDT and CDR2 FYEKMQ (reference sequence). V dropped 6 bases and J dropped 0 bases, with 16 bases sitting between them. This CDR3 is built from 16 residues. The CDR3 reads CASRPFGGVSTDTQYF. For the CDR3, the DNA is TGTGCCAGCAGACCCTTTGGGGGCGTCAGCACAGATACGCAGTATTTT.

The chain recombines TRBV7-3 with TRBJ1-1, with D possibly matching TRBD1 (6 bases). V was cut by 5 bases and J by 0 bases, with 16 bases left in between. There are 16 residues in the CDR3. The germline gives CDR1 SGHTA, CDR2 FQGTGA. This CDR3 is CASSKGEGGLNTEAFF. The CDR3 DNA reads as TGTGCCAGCAGCAAAGGGGAAGGGGGATTGAACACTGAAGCTTTCTTT.

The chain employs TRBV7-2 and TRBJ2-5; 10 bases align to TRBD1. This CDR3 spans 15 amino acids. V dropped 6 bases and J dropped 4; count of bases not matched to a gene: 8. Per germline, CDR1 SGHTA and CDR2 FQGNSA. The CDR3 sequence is CASRQGTGVVETQYF. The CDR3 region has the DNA TGTGCCAGCAGGCAAGGGACAGGGGTGGTAGAGACCCAGTACTTC.

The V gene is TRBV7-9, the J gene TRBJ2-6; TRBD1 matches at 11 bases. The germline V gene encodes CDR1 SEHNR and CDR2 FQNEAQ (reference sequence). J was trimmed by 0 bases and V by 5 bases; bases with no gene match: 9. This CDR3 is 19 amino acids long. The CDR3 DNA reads TGTGCCAGCAGCGAGATAGGGACAGGGGGTAGCTCTGGGGCCAACGTCCTGACTTTC. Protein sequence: CASSEIGTGGSSGANVLTF.